These 10 T cell receptor beta chains were sequenced from one sample in a study of graft-versus-host responses after intestinal transplantation. The antigens these receptors bind are not known. Using immunoSEQ multiplex PCR, the repertoire was profiled, and TCRdb retains in-frame clones only, with some absent. Altogether over 100,000 clones are present, 80% to 95% being singletons, with the ten largest covering more than 0.1%. The sample here was unstimulated CD4+ T cells sorted from spleen or lymph node cells, taken before intestinal transplant. The receptors were sampled from a human donor who received an intestinal transplant.

This clone was counted once. This chain uses TRBV5-8 with TRBJ1-2, with D possibly being TRBD1 (6 bases). V lost 4 bases to trimming and J lost 6 bases, with 16 bases between them. This CDR3 is 14 amino acids long. The germline V gene has CDR1 SGHTS and CDR2 YDEGEE. This chain's CDR3 is CASSPWVRGDGYTF. CDR3 sequence (DNA): TGTGCCAGCAGCCCATGGGTCAGGGGAGATGGCTACACCTTC.

The V call is TRBV28, the J call TRBJ1-1; D is unclear. Trimming took off 1 base at V and 5 bases at J, with 11 bases between the two ends. Germline CDR1 MDHEN, CDR2 SYDVKM. CDR3 size: 14 residues. This chain's CDR3 is CASSLSGSRTEAFF. In DNA form, the CDR3 reads TGTGCCAGCAGTTTATCAGGAAGCAGAACTGAAGCTTTCTTT.

The chain combines TRBV6-1 with TRBJ1-4; unclear D gene. The CDR3 loop spans 15 amino acids. V was shortened by 6 bases and J by 3 bases, with 14 bases between the two germline ends. CDR1 and CDR2 from the germline V gene are MNHNS and SASEGT. DNA for the CDR3: TGTGCCAGCAGCGACCCCGGTCTGGCTAATGAAAAACTGTTTTTT. As protein: CASSDPGLANEKLFF.

The chain is built from TRBV5-6 and TRBJ2-7, with 9 bases that match TRBD1. Germline trimming cut 3 bases from V and 5 bases from J; bases unmatched to any gene: 0. The CDR3 totals 12 residues. Germline V gives CDR1 SGHDT, CDR2 YYEEEE. CDR3 DNA: TGTGCCAGCAGCTGGACAGGGGACGAGCAGTACTTC. Its translation is CASSWTGDEQYF.

The CDR3, as DNA: TGTGCCAGCAGGACGTACTTTGGGGGACAGGGGGCGCCGGACTATGGCTACACCTTC. Protein: CASRTYFGGQGAPDYGYTF. This sequence joins TRBV27 and TRBJ1-2; 12 bases align to TRBD1. The CDR3 sequence is 19 residues long. J was trimmed by 3 bases and V by 6 bases; bases with no gene match: 17. Germline CDR1 reads MNHEY; CDR2 reads SMNVEV (reference sequence).

A single count supports this clone. The gene calls are TRBV14 and TRBJ2-7; 9 positions match TRBD1. V was pared by 4 bases and J by 5 bases, with 9 bases of the junction left unmatched. Germline lookup yields CDR1 SGHDN and CDR2 FVKESK. The CDR3 has 15 residues. CDR3 coding DNA: TGTGCCAGCAGCCCCCCCGGGACAGGGAGGCACGAGCAGTACTTC. This encodes CASSPPGTGRHEQYF.

V gene TRBV9 combines with J gene TRBJ2-1; maybe TRBD2 (6 bases). Germline assignment: CDR1 SGDLS and CDR2 YYNGEE. This CDR3 contains 16 residues. Trimming took 0 bases from V and 2 from J, leaving 12 bases between them. CDR3 in DNA: TGTGCCAGCAGCGTAGCTGGGGCTAGCGCCTACAATGAGCAGTTCTTC. Its translation is CASSVAGASAYNEQFF.

The rearrangement links TRBV7-9 to TRBJ1-2, with 8 bases that match TRBD1. The V and J ends lost 6 bases and 6 bases, in that order; junction bases with no gene match: 3. This CDR3 comprises 12 residues. Per the germline V gene, CDR1 is SEHNR and CDR2 is FQNEAQ (reference sequence). DNA of the CDR3: TGTGCCAGCAGTAACAGGGGGGATGGCTACACCTTC. This translates into CASSNRGDGYTF.

The chain links TRBV9 to TRBJ2-1, with D possibly matching TRBD2 (6 bases). This CDR3 is 13 amino acids long. V was clipped by 3 bases and J by 5 bases, with 9 bases between them. Germline loops: CDR1 SGDLS, CDR2 YYNGEE. The CDR3 region is CASSGRVNNEQFF. The CDR3 DNA reads as TGTGCCAGCAGCGGGAGGGTTAACAATGAGCAGTTCTTC.

This chain joins TRBV2 and TRBJ1-5; possible D gene TRBD1, 6 bases. Germline CDR1 SNHLY, CDR2 FYNNEI. Trimming took off 6 bases at V and 9 bases at J, with 15 bases between the two ends. The CDR3 is made up of 13 amino acids. The CDR3 DNA reads TGTGCCAGCAGACCGGACAGCACCCGGCCCCAGCATTTT. It specifies CASRPDSTRPQHF.